The T cell receptor (beta chain) described here comes from a study of blood T cell repertoires in COVID-19. This CDR3 is 15 amino acids long. CDR1 is SGHTA and CDR2 is FQGTGA in the germline V gene. With 4 bases clipped from V and 8 bases from J, the junction kept 10 bases outside the gene matches. Sequencing was performed with immunoSEQ multiplex PCR; in TCRdb, only in-frame clones are kept and a portion is missing. The sample lists about 140,000 clones, more than 85% occurring once. The sequencing sample was made of peripheral blood. This clonotype was sampled from a human donor in a cohort sampled during active COVID-19. V usage is TRBV7-3 and J usage is TRBJ2-1, with 8 bases fitting TRBD2. The CDR3 nucleotides are TGTGCCAGCAGCTCCCGGGTAGCGGGACGCGATGAGCAGTTCTTC. Its protein is CASSSRVAGRDEQFF.